This paragraph reports one T cell receptor beta chain. Clones were read by immunoSEQ multiplex PCR, and TCRdb kept only the in-frame ones, dropping some. The sample includes fewer than 120,000 clones, about 87% of them seen just once. Germline V gene sequence: CDR1 WNHNN, CDR2 SYGVQD (reference sequence). V was clipped by 8 bases and J by 1 base, with 15 bases between them. This CDR3 contains 15 residues. This entry comes from a study of T cell responses to AZD1222 COVID-19 vaccine. The sequenced sample was peripheral blood, obtained on day 0 of AZD1222 vaccination. This sequence was found in an adult in good health. The chain is built from TRBV10-1 and TRBJ1-3, with D tentatively TRBD1 (6 bases). Here the CDR3 DNA reads TGCGCCAGCGGGGGGCAGCAGGATTCTGGAAACACCATATATTTT. It specifies CASGGQQDSGNTIYF.